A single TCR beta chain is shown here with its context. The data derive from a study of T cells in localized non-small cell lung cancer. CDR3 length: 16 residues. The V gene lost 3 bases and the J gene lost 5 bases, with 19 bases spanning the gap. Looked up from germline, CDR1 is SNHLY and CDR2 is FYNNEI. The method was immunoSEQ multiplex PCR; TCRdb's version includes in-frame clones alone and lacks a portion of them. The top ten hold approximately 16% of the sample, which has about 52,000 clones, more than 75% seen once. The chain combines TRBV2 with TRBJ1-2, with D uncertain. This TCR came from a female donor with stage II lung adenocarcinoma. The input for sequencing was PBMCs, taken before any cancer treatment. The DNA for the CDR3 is TGTGCCAGCAGTGAGCCCGGAGAGGCCTCCCCGTATGGCTACACCTTC. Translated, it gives CASSEPGEASPYGYTF.